This section outlines one T cell receptor beta chain sequence together with its context. Antigen: not known. CDR1 is PRHDT, CDR2 FYEKMQ, per germline (reference sequence). Deletions cut 5 bases from V and 8 bases from J, with 15 bases between. This CDR3 spans 13 amino acids. The data were obtained in a study of shared clonotypes between healthy human individuals. Several immunoSEQ plates received, in even portions, the genomic DNA of each subset. TCRdb's copy holds only in-frame clones and misses some; the assay was immunoSEQ multiplex PCR. Of 1 million to 1.2 million clones listed, 77% are singletons. General study results and limits: Across subsets, estimated richness was generally greater for naive than for memory populations. Among a handful of donors, approximately 4.6% of naive CD4 clonotypes were found in common.

The clonotype was recovered from a man between 18 and 29 years old in good health. Some clones in this sample may be carry-over from other donors' samples. Sequencing was carried out using memory CD4+ T cells from PBMCs. Subset: CD45RA-negative fraction. V and J are TRBV13 and TRBJ1-2; possible D gene TRBD1, 6 bases. Here the CDR3 reads CASSPPDSFGYTF. The CDR3 bases are TGTGCCAGCAGCCCCCCGGACAGCTTCGGCTACACCTTC.